The 18 T cell receptor beta chains given below trace back to one sample, sequenced in a study of siplizumab effects on memory and regulatory T cells. TCRdb's table, derived via immunoSEQ multiplex PCR, lists solely in-frame clones and lacks some. Of about 97,000 clones in the sample, roughly nine tenths were seen once. Sequencing was done on a sample of CD4+ T cells sorted from blood. The receptors were sampled from a human donor in good health.

This clone showed up just a few times. This chain uses TRBV6-5 with TRBJ2-1; a possible D gene is TRBD2 (5 bases). Germline CDR1 MNHEY, CDR2 SVGAGI. V was cut by 7 bases and J by 0 bases, with 10 bases left in between. The CDR3 sequence is 14 residues long. CDR3 protein: CASTSEGSYNEQFF. The CDR3, as DNA: TGTGCCAGCACCTCCGAGGGCTCCTACAATGAGCAGTTCTTC.

There are many counts of this clone. The rearrangement joins TRBV4-1 to TRBJ2-4, with TRBD1 matching 7 bases. This CDR3 contains 15 residues. Germline values: CDR1 MGHRA, CDR2 YSYEKL. The junction had 6 bases not matched to a gene; V was cut back by 0 bases and J by 7 bases. The chain's CDR3 is CASSQDGTEWNIQYF. The DNA for the CDR3 is TGCGCCAGCAGCCAAGATGGGACAGAGTGGAACATTCAGTACTTC.

The V call is TRBV1, the J call TRBJ1-1; the table's TRBD1 call for D was not verified on the DNA. TRBV1 counts as a pseudogene. The CDR3 length is 15 residues. The CDR3 DNA follows: TGCACCAGCAGTCATGGGACAGGGGTGAACACTGAAGCTTTCTTT. Residues: CTSSHGTGVNTEAFF.

The chain couples TRBV7-8 to TRBJ2-7, with D uncertain. The germline V and J ends were trimmed by 1 base and 5 bases, with 6 bases remaining between them. This CDR3 has 12 amino acids. Per germline, CDR1 SGHVS and CDR2 FQNEAQ. DNA for the CDR3: TGTGCCAGCAGCTTAGAGAGGAACGAGCAGTACTTC. Translated, it gives CASSLERNEQYF.

The CDR3 sequence: CASGKGLAATDTQYF. The DNA of the CDR3 is TGTGCCAGCGGAAAGGGACTAGCGGCCACAGATACGCAGTATTTT. The chain carries TRBV9 and TRBJ2-3; 11 bases fit TRBD2. Trimming took 7 bases from V and 2 from J; bases not matched to a gene: 6. This CDR3 has 15 residues. CDR1 is SGDLS, CDR2 YYNGEE, per germline. Based on the CDR3 plus reference TRBV9 and TRBJ2-3, the full variable domain is DSGVTQTPKHLITATGQRVTLRCSPRSGDLSVYWYQQSLDQGLQFLIQYYNGEERAKGNILERFSAQQFPDLHSELNLSSLELGDSALYFCASGKGLAATDTQYFGPGTRLTVL.

This clone was observed a single time. CDR3 region: CASSFYSRKTSTDTQYF. In DNA form, the CDR3 reads TGCGCCAGCAGCTTTTACTCGCGAAAGACTAGCACAGATACGCAGTATTTT. This chain links TRBV5-1 with TRBJ2-3; D is ambiguous. The V and J ends lost 2 bases and 0 bases respectively, with 16 bases between them. Per germline, CDR1 SGHRS and CDR2 YFSETQ. This CDR3 region has 17 residues.

The V and J genes are TRBV6-1 and TRBJ2-7; D is perhaps TRBD2 (6 bases). CDR1 MNHNS and CDR2 SASEGT come from the germline V gene. The CDR3 has 14 residues. V was shortened by 8 bases and J by 0 bases, with 14 bases between the two germline ends. CDR3 nucleotides: TGTGCCAGCCGGGGGAACGCAGACTCCTACGAGCAGTACTTC. Encoded protein: CASRGNADSYEQYF.

The gene calls are TRBV7-8 and TRBJ2-3; the match to TRBD2 covers 13 bases. J gave up 6 bases and V 4 bases, and 7 bases lay outside the gene matches. This CDR3 contains 16 residues. The germline V gene has CDR1 SGHVS and CDR2 FQNEAQ. CDR3 residues: CASSSRTSGSGDTQYF. DNA for the CDR3: TGTGCCAGCAGCTCCCGGACTAGCGGGAGTGGGGATACGCAGTATTTT.

The V call is TRBV7-9, the J call TRBJ2-2, with D possibly being TRBD2 (5 bases). V was shortened by 7 bases and J by 1 base, with 10 bases between the two germline ends. Germline V gene sequence: CDR1 SEHNR, CDR2 FQNEAQ (reference sequence). The CDR3 is 14 residues long. This chain's CDR3 is CASTQSGNTGELFF. In DNA, the CDR3 is TGTGCCAGCACCCAAAGCGGGAACACCGGGGAGCTGTTTTTT.

The chain links TRBV6-5 to TRBJ2-3, with unresolved D. Germline assignment: CDR1 MNHEY and CDR2 SVGAGI. There are 14 residues in the CDR3. Trimming took 5 bases from V and 3 from J, leaving 12 bases between them. The DNA of the CDR3 is TGTGCCAGCAGTAGAGCAATAGGTACAGATACGCAGTATTTT. As protein: CASSRAIGTDTQYF.

The chain combines TRBV14 with TRBJ1-4; D unclear. CDR1 SGHDN and CDR2 FVKESK come from the germline V gene. The CDR3 consists of 15 residues. The V end lost 0 bases, the J end lost 8 bases, and 13 bases lay between the germline ends. DNA for the CDR3: TGTGCCAGCAGCCAAGATCGGTCTGGGTGGGAAAAACTGTTTTTT. Translation: CASSQDRSGWEKLFF.

V usage is TRBV7-7 and J usage is TRBJ2-5, with TRBD1 matching over 7 bases. The CDR3 loop spans 15 amino acids. The V and J ends lost 3 bases and 3 bases, in that order; junction bases with no gene match: 7. The V gene's germline CDR1 is SSHAT and CDR2 FNYEAQ (reference sequence). The chain's CDR3 is CASSFAGTAKETQYF. The DNA of the CDR3 is TGTGCCAGCAGCTTCGCCGGGACAGCCAAAGAGACCCAGTACTTC.

This sequence joins TRBV28 and TRBJ2-3; 7 bases are shared with TRBD2. The CDR3 consists of 15 residues. The V segment lost 7 bases and the J segment 4 bases; nucleotides outside the gene matches: 11. The V gene's germline CDR1 is MDHEN and CDR2 SYDVKM. The CDR3 sequence is CASKEGSTSSDTQYF. For the CDR3, the DNA is TGTGCCAGCAAGGAAGGGTCGACTAGCTCAGATACGCAGTATTTT.

The V and J genes are TRBV19 and TRBJ1-5, with D possibly TRBD1 on 5 matching bases. V shed 5 bases and J shed 0 bases, with 17 bases lying between them. CDR3 length equals 17 residues. Germline CDR1 reads LNHDA; CDR2 reads SQIVND (reference sequence). CDR3 residues: CASSPLGRAYSNQPQHF. CDR3 nucleotides: TGTGCCAGTAGTCCCTTGGGCAGGGCTTATAGCAATCAGCCCCAGCATTTT.

J is TRBJ2-4 and V is TRBV5-1; perhaps TRBD2 as D (6 bases). CDR3 length: 16 amino acids. V was pared by 3 bases and J by 9 bases, with 22 bases between. Looked up from germline, CDR1 is SGHRS and CDR2 is YFSETQ. CDR3 sequence reads: CASSSLPEGRHVIQYF. CDR3 in DNA: TGCGCCAGCAGCTCCTTACCGGAGGGCCGTCATGTCATTCAGTACTTC.

V usage is TRBV10-3 and J usage is TRBJ2-6, with D unresolved. This CDR3 is 15 amino acids long. The V end was cut by 4 bases, the J end by 0 bases, with 7 bases between. Germline CDR1 and CDR2: ENHRY and SYGVKD. CDR3 bases: TGTGCCATCAGTGGGCCAGACTCTGGGGCCAACGTCCTGACTTTC. Encoded protein: CAISGPDSGANVLTF.

The J gene is TRBJ2-7, the V gene TRBV2, with 8 bases aligning to TRBD2. The length of the CDR3 is 13 residues. Germline CDR1 and CDR2: SNHLY and FYNNEI. With 4 bases clipped from V and 3 bases from J, the junction kept 2 bases outside the gene matches. CDR3: CASSGLAGYEQYF. The CDR3 DNA is TGTGCCAGCAGTGGGCTAGCGGGCTACGAGCAGTACTTC.

The rearrangement links TRBV28 to TRBJ2-7; 11 bases are shared with TRBD2. Germline assignment: CDR1 MDHEN and CDR2 SYDVKM. V lost 8 bases to trimming and J lost 4 bases; unmatched junction nucleotides: 7. The CDR3 is 14 residues long. In DNA, the CDR3 is TGTGCCAGCGGGGCTAGCGGGAGGCGATACGAGCAGTACTTC. Translating it yields CASGASGRRYEQYF.